Sequencing of this TCR beta chain was carried out in a study of T-cell reconstitution after alpha-beta-depleted transplantation in children. Trimming cost V 1 base and J 6 bases, with 9 bases left between them. The CDR3 totals 13 residues. CDR1 and CDR2 (germline): SGHTA, FQGNSA. Unique molecular identifiers were incorporated when the TCRbeta library was constructed. TCRdb re-called the PCR reads through MiXCR, storing one row per CDR3 protein. The sample lists 450,000 to 600,000 distinct CDR3 sequences; approximately 32% were seen once. The sample consisted of PBMCs from the stem cell graft donor, taken from the stem cell graft. The V and J genes are TRBV7-2 and TRBJ1-2; possible D gene TRBD1, 5 bases. The receptor's source is a human donor who donated a stem cell graft to a child with aplastic anemia. The CDR3 reads CASSLDPGNGYTF. The DNA for the CDR3 is TGTGCCAGCAGCTTAGATCCAGGGAATGGCTACACCTTC.